This record concerns one TCR beta chain sequence. Deletions cut 3 bases from V and 1 base from J, with 9 bases between. The CDR3 has 15 residues. In germline, CDR1 is SGHVS, CDR2 FQNEAQ. The data derive from a study of blood T cell repertoires in COVID-19. TCRdb keeps only in-frame clones here, not all; method: immunoSEQ multiplex PCR. The data show 490,000 or so clones, around 87% seen once. The source material was PBMCs or T cells enriched from blood (not recorded which). The TCR originated in a woman aged 40 to 50 who had recovered from COVID-19. V is TRBV7-8 and J is TRBJ2-2, with D possibly being TRBD2 (5 bases). The CDR3 DNA follows: TGTGCCAGCAGCTTGAGAGCGGAGAACACCGGGGAGCTGTTTTTT. It translates to CASSLRAENTGELFF.